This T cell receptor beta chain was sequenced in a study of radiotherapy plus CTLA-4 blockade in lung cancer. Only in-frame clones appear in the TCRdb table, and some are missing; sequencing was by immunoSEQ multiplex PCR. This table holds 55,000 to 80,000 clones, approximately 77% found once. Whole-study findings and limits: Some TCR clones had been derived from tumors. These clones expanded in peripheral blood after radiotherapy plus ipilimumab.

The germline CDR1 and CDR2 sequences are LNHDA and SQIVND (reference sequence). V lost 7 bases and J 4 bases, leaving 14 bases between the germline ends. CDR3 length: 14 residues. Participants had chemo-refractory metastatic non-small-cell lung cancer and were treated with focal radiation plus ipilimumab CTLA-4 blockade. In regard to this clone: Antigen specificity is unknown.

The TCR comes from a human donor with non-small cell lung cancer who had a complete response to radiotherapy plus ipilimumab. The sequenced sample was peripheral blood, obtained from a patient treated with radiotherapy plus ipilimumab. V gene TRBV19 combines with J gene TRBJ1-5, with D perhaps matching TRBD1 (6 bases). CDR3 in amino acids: CASIGDTFNQPQHF. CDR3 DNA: TGTGCCAGTATCGGGGACACATTTAATCAGCCCCAGCATTTT.